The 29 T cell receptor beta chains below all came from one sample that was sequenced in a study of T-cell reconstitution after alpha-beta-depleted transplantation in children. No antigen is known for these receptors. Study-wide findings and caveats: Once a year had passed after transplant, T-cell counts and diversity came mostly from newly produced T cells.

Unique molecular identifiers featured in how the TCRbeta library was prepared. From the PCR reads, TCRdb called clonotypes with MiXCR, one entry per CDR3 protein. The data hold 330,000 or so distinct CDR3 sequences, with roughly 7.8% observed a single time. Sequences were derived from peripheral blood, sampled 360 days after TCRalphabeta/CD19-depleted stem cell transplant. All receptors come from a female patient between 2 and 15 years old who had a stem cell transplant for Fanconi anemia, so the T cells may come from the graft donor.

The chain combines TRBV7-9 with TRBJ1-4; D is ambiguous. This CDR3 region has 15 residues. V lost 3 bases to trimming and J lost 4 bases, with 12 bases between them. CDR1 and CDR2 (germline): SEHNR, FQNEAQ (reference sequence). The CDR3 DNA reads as TGTGCCAGCAGCTTGCGTCTACCCTTTAATGAAAAACTGTTTTTT. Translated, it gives CASSLRLPFNEKLFF.

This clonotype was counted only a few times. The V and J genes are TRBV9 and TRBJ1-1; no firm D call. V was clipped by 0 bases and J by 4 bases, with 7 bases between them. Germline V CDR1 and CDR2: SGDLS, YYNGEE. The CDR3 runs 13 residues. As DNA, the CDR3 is TGTGCCAGCAGCGTAGGGGTGACCACTGAAGCTTTCTTT. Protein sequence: CASSVGVTTEAFF.

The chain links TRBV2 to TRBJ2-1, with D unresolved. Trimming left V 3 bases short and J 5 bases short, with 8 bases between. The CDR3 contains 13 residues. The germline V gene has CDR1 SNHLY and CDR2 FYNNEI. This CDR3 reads CASSDRGNNEQFF. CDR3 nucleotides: TGTGCCAGCAGTGACCGAGGAAACAATGAGCAGTTCTTC.

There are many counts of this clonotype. The CDR3 reads CATKAYFLSDGELFF. CDR3 DNA: TGTGCCACCAAGGCCTACTTTTTGTCGGACGGGGAGCTGTTTTTT. V and J are TRBV6-4 and TRBJ2-2; no clear D. Trimming removed 10 bases at V and 7 bases at J, with 22 bases between. The germline gives CDR1 MRHNA, CDR2 SNTAGT. CDR3 length equals 15 residues.

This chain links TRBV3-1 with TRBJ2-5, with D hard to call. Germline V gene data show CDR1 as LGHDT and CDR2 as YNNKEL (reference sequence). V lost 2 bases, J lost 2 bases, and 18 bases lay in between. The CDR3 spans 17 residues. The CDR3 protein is CASSQNYMVADQETQYF. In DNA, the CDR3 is TGTGCCAGCAGCCAAAATTACATGGTGGCGGATCAAGAGACCCAGTACTTC.

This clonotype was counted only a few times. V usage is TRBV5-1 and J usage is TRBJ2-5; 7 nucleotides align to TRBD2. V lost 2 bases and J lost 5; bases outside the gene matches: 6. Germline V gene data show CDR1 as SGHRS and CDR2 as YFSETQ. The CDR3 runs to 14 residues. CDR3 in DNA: TGCGCCAGCAGCTTTACTAGCGCGCGGGAGACCCAGTACTTC. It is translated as CASSFTSARETQYF.

This CDR3 is CSARGIPGQGPLIQPQHF. Here the CDR3 DNA reads TGCAGTGCTAGGGGGATTCCGGGACAGGGACCTCTAATTCAGCCCCAGCATTTT. The V and J genes are TRBV20-1 and TRBJ1-5; 9 bases line up with TRBD1. Germline V gene sequence: CDR1 DFQATT, CDR2 SNEGSKA (reference sequence). V dropped 3 bases and J dropped 6; count of bases not matched to a gene: 18. The CDR3 is 18 amino acids.

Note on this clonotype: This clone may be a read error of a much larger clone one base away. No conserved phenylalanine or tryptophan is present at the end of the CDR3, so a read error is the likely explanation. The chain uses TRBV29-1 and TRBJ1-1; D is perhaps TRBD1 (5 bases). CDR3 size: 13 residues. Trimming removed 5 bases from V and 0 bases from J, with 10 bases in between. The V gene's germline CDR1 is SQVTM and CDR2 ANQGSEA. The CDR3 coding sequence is TGCAGCGTTAAGACAGACATGAACACTGAAGCTTTCTAT. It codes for CSVKTDMNTEAFY.

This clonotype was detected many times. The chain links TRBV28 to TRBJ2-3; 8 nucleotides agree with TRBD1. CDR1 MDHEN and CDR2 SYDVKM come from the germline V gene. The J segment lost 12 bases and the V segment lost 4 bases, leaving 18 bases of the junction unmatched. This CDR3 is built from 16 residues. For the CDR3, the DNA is TGTGCCAGCAGTTATCCGGGACAGGACTTGGATTGGGCCCAGTATTTT. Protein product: CASSYPGQDLDWAQYF.

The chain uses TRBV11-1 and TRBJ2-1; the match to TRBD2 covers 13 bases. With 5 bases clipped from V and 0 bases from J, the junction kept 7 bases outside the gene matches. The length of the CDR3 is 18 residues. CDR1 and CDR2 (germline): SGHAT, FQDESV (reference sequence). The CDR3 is CASSPLAGGPSSYNEQFF. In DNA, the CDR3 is TGTGCCAGCAGCCCACTAGCGGGGGGGCCAAGCTCCTACAATGAGCAGTTCTTC.

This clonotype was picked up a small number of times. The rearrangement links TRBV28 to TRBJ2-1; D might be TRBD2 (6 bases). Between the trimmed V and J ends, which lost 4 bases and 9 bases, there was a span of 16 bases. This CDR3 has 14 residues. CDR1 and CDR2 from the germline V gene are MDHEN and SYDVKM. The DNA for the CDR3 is TGTGCCAGCAGTTGGGAGGCTAGTATCGGTGAGCAGTTCTTC. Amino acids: CASSWEASIGEQFF.

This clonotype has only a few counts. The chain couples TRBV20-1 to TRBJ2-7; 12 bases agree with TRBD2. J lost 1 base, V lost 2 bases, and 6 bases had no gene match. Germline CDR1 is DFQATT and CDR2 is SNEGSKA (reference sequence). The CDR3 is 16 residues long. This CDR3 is CSARTSGGFPSYEQYF. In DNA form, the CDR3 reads TGCAGTGCTAGAACTAGCGGGGGGTTTCCATCCTACGAGCAGTACTTC.

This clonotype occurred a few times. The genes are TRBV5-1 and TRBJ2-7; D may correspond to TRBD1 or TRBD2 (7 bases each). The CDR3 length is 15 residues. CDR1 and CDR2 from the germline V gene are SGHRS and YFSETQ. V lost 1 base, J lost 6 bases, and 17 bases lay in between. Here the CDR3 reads CASSLLRGGQTEQYF. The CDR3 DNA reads TGCGCCAGCAGCTTGCTCAGGGGGGGCCAAACCGAGCAGTACTTC.

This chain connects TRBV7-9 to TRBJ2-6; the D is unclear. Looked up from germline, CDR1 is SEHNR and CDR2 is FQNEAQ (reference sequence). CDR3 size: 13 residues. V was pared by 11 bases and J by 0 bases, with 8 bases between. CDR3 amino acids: CALLSSGANVLTF. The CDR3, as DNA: TGTGCCTTACTCAGCTCTGGGGCCAACGTCCTGACTTTC.

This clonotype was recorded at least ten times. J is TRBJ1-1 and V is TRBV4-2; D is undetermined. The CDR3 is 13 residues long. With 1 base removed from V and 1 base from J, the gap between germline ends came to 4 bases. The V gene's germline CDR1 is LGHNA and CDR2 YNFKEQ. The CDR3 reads CASSQAGNTEAFF. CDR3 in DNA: TGTGCCAGCAGCCAAGCGGGGAACACTGAAGCTTTCTTT.

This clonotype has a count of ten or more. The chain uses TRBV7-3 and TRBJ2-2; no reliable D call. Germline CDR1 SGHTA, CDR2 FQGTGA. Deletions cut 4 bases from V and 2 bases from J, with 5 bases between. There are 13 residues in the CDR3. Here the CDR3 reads CASSSSNTGELFF. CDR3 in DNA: TGTGCCAGCAGCTCGAGCAACACCGGGGAGCTGTTTTTT.

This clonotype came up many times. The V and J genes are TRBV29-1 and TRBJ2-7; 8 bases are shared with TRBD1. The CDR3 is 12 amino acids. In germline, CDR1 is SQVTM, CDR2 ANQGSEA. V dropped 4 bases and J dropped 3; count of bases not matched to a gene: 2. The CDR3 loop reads CSVVGQGYEQYF. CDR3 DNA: TGCAGCGTTGTAGGACAGGGCTACGAGCAGTACTTC.

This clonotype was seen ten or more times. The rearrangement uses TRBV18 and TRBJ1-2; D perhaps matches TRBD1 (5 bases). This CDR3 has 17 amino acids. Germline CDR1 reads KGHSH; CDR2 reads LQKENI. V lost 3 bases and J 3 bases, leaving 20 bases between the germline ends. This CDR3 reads CASSPLPPARDDYGYTF. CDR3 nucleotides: TGTGCCAGCTCACCGCTACCACCGGCCAGGGACGACTATGGCTACACCTTC.

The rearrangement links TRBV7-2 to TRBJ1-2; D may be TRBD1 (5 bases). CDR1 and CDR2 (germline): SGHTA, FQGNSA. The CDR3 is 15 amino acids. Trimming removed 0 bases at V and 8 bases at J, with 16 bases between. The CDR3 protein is CASSLALGAISGYTF. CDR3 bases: TGTGCCAGCAGCTTAGCGCTAGGGGCTATTTCGGGCTACACCTTC. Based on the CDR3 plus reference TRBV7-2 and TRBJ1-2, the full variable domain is GAGVSQSPSNKVTEKGKDVELRCDPISGHTALYWYRQSLGQGLEFLIYFQGNSAPDKSGLPSDRFSAERTGGSVSTLTIQRTQQEDSAVYLCASSLALGAISGYTFGSGTRLTVV.

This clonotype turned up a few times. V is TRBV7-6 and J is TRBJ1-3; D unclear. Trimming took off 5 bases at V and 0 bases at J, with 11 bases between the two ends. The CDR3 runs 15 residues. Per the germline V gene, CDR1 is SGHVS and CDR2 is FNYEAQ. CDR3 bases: TGTGCCAGCAGCAGCTCATCCTACTCTGGAAACACCATATATTTT. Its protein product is CASSSSSYSGNTIYF.

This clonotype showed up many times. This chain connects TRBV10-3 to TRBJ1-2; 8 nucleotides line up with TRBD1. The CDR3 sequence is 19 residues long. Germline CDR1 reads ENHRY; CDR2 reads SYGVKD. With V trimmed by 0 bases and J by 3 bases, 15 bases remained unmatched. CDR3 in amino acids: CAISESKGPGGREYYGYTF. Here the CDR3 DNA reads TGTGCCATCAGTGAGTCGAAAGGGCCAGGGGGCCGGGAGTACTATGGCTACACCTTC.

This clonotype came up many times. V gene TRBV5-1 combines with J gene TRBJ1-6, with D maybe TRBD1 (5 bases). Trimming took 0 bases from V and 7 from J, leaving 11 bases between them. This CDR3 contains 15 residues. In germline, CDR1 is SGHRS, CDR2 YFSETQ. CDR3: CASSLEIRANSPLHF. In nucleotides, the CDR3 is TGCGCCAGCAGCTTGGAGATCAGGGCAAATTCACCCCTCCACTTT.

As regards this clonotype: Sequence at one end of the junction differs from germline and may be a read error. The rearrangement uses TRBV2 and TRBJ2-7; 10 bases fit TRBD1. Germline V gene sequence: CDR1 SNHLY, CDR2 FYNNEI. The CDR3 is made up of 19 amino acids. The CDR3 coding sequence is TGTGCCTGCAGTTTAGTCTCAGACAGGGGGCCTCTGGGACTATACGAGCAGTACTTC. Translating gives CACSLVSDRGPLGLYEQYF.

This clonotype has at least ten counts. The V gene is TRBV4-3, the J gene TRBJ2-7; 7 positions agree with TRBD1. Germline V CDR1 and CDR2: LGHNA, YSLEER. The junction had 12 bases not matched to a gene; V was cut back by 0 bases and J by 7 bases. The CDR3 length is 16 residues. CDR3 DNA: TGCGCCAGCAGCCAAGATAAGCAACAGGGGTCAGGTGAGCAGTACTTC. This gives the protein CASSQDKQQGSGEQYF.

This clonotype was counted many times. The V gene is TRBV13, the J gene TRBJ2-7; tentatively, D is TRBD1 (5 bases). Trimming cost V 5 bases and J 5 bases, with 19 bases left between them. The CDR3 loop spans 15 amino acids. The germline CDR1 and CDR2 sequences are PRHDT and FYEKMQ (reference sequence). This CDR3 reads CASSARDILRDEQYF. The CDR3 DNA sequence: TGTGCCAGCAGCGCCCGCGACATCCTCAGGGACGAGCAGTACTTC.

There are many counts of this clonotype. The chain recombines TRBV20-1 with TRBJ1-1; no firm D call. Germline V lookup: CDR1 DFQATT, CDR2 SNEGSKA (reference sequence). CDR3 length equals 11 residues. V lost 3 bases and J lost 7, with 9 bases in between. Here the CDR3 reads CSASERDEAFF. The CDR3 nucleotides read TGCAGTGCTAGCGAGCGGGATGAAGCTTTCTTT.

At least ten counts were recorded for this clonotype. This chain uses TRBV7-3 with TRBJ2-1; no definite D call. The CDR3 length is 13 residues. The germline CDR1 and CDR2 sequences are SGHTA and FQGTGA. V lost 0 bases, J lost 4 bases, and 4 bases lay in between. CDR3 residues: CASSLTGYNEQFF. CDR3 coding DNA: TGTGCCAGCAGCTTAACAGGTTACAATGAGCAGTTCTTC.

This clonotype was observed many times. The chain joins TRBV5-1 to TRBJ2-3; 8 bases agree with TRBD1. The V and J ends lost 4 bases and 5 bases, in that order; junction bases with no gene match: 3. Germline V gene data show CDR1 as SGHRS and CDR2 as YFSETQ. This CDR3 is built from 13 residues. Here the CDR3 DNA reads TGCGCCAGCAGCATACAGGGGGAAGATACGCAGTATTTT. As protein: CASSIQGEDTQYF.

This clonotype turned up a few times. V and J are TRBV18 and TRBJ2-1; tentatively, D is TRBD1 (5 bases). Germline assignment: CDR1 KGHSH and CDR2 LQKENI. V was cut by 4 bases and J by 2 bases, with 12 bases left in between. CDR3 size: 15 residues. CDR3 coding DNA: TGTGCCAGCTCACAGGGGCTTCGGACCTACAATGAGCAGTTCTTC. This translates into CASSQGLRTYNEQFF.